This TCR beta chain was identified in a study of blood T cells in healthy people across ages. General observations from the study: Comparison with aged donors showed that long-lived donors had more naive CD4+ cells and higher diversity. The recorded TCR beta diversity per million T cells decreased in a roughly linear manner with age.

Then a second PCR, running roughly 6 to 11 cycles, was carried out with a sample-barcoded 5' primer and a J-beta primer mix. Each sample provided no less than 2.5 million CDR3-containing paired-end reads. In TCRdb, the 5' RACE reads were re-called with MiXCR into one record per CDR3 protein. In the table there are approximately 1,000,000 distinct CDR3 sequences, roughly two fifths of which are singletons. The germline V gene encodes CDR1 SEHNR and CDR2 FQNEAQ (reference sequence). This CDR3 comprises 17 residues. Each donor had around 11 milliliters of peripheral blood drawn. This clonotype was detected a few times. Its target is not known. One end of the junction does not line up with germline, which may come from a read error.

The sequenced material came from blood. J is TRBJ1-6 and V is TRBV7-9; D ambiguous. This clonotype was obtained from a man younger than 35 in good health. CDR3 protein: CASSLDSQSSYNSPLHF. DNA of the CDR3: TGTGCCAGCAGTTTAGACTCACAGAGCTCCTATAATTCACCCCTCCACTTT.